The entry that follows covers one T cell receptor (beta chain) sequence. During its preparation, the TCRbeta library received unique molecular identifiers. TCRdb recomputed calls from the PCR reads with MiXCR, one row per CDR3 protein. The repertoire consists of some 500,000 distinct CDR3 sequences, with 15% to 20% occurring once and the leading ten covering 2.5% to 4%. This entry comes from a study of T-cell reconstitution after alpha-beta-depleted transplantation in children. The CDR3 is 14 amino acids. Germline trimming cut 4 bases from V and 7 bases from J; bases unmatched to any gene: 8. CDR1 and CDR2 from the germline V gene are SGDLS and YYNGEE.

Here the sequenced sample was PBMCs from the stem cell graft donor, taken from the stem cell graft. The source is a human donor who donated a stem cell graft to a child with acute lymphoblastic leukemia. V and J are TRBV9 and TRBJ2-1, with TRBD1 identical over 7 bases. CDR3 sequence reads: CASSPQGVENEQFF. CDR3 nucleotide sequence: TGTGCCAGCAGCCCGCAGGGGGTCGAAAATGAGCAGTTCTTC.